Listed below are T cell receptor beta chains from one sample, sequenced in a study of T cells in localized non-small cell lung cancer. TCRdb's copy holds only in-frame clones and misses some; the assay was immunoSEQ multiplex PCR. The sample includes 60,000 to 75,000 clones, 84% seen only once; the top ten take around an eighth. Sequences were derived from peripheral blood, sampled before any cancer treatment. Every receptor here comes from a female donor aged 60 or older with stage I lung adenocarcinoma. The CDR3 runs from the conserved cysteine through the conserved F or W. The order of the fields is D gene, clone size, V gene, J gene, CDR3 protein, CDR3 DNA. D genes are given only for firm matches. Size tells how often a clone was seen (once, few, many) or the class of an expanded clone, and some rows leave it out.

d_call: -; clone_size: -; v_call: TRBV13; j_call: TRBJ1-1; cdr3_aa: CASSRRAGTEAFF; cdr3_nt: TGTGCCAGCAGCCGGAGGGCGGGCACTGAAGCTTTCTTT
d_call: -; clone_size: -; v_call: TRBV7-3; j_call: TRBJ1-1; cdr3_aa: CASSLEAGMNTEAFF; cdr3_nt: TGTGCCAGCAGCTTAGAAGCAGGGATGAACACTGAAGCTTTCTTT
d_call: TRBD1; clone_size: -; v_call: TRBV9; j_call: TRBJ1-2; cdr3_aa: CASSVVDREADGYTF; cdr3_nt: TGTGCCAGCAGCGTAGTAGACAGGGAGGCCGATGGCTACACCTTC
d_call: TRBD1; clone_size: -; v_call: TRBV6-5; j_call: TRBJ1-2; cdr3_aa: CASSYKGTGVHGYTF; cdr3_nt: TGTGCCAGCAGTTACAAAGGGACAGGGGTACATGGCTACACCTTC
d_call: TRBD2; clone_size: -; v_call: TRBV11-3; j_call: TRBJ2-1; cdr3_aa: CASSLAGGRYNEQFF; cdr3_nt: TGTGCCAGCAGCTTGGCGGGGGGGCGATACAATGAGCAGTTCTTC
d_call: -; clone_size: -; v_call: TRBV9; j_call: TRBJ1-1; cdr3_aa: CASSPRGRSNTEAFF; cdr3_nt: TGTGCCAGCAGCCCTCGGGGCCGATCGAACACTGAAGCTTTCTTT
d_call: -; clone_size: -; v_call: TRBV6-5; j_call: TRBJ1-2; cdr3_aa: CASREPGSPLYGYTF; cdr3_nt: TGTGCCAGCAGGGAACCAGGGTCCCCTCTCTATGGCTACACCTTC
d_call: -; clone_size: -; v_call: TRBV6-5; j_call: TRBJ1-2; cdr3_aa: CASGQSNYGYTF; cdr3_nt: TGTGCCAGCGGACAGTCGAACTATGGCTACACCTTC
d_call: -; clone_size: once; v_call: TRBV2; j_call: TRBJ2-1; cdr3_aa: CATSTPSEQFF; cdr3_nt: TGTGCCACCTCGACTCCCAGTGAGCAGTTCTTC
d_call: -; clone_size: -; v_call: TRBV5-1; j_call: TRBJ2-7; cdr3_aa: CASSLSQDYEQYF; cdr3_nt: TGCGCCAGCAGCTTGAGTCAGGATTACGAGCAGTACTTC
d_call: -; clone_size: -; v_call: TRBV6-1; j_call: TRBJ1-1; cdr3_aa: CASSEAGGWVKSEAFF; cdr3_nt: TGTGCCAGCAGTGAAGCGGGGGGGTGGGTGAAGTCTGAAGCTTTCTTT
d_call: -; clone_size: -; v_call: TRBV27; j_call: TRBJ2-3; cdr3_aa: CASSFLPLGTDTQYF; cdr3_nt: TGTGCCAGCAGTTTCCTGCCCCTGGGCACAGATACGCAGTATTTT
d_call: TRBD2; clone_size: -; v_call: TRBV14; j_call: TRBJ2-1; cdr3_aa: CASSQDLLAGGGNEQFF; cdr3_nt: TGTGCCAGCAGCCAAGATTTATTAGCGGGGGGTGGCAATGAGCAGTTCTTC
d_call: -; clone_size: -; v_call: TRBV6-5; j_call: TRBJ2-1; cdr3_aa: CASSYVSGEQFF; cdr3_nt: TGTGCCAGCAGTTACGTGTCGGGCGAGCAGTTCTTC
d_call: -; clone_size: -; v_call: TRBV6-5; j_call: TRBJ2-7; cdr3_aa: CASSPGSYILYEQYF; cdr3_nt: TGTGCCAGCAGTCCGGGATCTTATATCCTCTACGAGCAGTACTTC
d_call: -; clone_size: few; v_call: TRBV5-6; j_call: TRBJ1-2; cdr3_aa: CASSLVAANYGYTF; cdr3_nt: TGTGCCAGCAGCTTGGTAGCAGCGAACTATGGCTACACCTTC
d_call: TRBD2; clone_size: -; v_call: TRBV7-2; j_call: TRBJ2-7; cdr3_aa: CASSLERGRNEQYF; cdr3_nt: TGTGCCAGCAGCTTAGAACGCGGGAGAAACGAGCAGTACTTC
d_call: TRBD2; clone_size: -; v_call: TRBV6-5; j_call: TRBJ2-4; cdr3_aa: CASSLLAGGSKNIQYF; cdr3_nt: TGTGCCAGCAGTTTATTAGCGGGAGGTAGCAAAAACATTCAGTACTTC
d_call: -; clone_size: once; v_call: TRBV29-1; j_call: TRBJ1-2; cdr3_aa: CSVEGGSYGYTF; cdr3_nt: TGCAGCGTTGAAGGGGGGAGCTATGGCTACACCTTC
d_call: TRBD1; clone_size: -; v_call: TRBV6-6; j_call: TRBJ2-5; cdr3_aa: CASSYPQGAQETQYF; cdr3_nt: TGTGCCAGCAGTTACCCACAGGGGGCCCAAGAGACCCAGTACTTC